The 14 T cell receptor beta chains given below trace back to one sample, sequenced in a study of cytomegalovirus exposure and HLA in healthy donors. TCRdb's table, derived via immunoSEQ multiplex PCR, lists solely in-frame clones and lacks some. The sample has approximately 210,000 clones, roughly 83% seen once. The specimen sequenced was PBMCs. The receptors derive from a young woman in good health and CMV-seronegative.

The chain couples TRBV19 to TRBJ1-5; a weak D match, TRBD1 (5 bases). The CDR3 contains 15 residues. V lost 9 bases, J lost 6 bases, and 21 bases lay in between. From germline, CDR1 is LNHDA and CDR2 SQIVND (reference sequence). CDR3 sequence (DNA): TGTGCCAGCCACCAGGGTGTGGTTATGGGTCAGCCCCAGCATTTT. The encoded protein is CASHQGVVMGQPQHF.

V gene TRBV5-1 combines with J gene TRBJ1-3; no firm D call. Germline CDR1 reads SGHRS; CDR2 reads YFSETQ. The CDR3 runs to 13 residues. Trimming removed 4 bases at V and 4 bases at J, with 9 bases between. The DNA for the CDR3 is TGCGCCAGCAGCCGGCAGGCCGGAAACACCATATATTTT. It codes for CASSRQAGNTIYF.

V and J are TRBV5-4 and TRBJ1-3; no clear D gene. CDR1 is SGHNT and CDR2 is YYREEE in the germline V gene (reference sequence). CDR3 length equals 14 residues. The V end was cut by 8 bases, the J end by 2 bases, with 14 bases between. CDR3 sequence reads: CASSAGRAGNTIYF. The CDR3 nucleotides read TGTGCCAGTAGCGCGGGAAGGGCTGGAAACACCATATATTTT.

The chain joins TRBV5-6 to TRBJ1-1, with a possible D match to TRBD1 (6 bases). CDR1 is SGHDT and CDR2 is YYEEEE in the germline V gene. V shed 3 bases and J shed 3 bases, with 12 bases lying between them. The length of the CDR3 is 14 residues. CDR3 residues: CASSSGNRDTEAFF. For the CDR3, the DNA is TGTGCCAGCAGCTCGGGAAACAGGGACACTGAAGCTTTCTTT.

This chain joins TRBV2 and TRBJ2-1; 7 bases match TRBD2. The CDR3 extends over 15 amino acids. Unmatched junction bases numbered 9, after V lost 5 bases and J lost 5 bases. Germline V gene lookup returns CDR1 SNHLY and CDR2 FYNNEI. CDR3: CASSFRSTSNNEQFF. The DNA for the CDR3 is TGTGCCAGCAGTTTCCGATCGACTAGCAACAATGAGCAGTTCTTC.

This chain joins TRBV6-6 and TRBJ2-7; D is perhaps TRBD2 (5 bases). The CDR3 is 13 amino acids. The V end lost 8 bases, the J end lost 2 bases, and 13 bases lay between the germline ends. Germline CDR1 reads MNHNY; CDR2 reads SVGAGI (reference sequence). The CDR3 bases are TGTGCCAGCGGGAGCGGTAGAGCCTACGAGCAGTACTTC. Protein product: CASGSGRAYEQYF.

The chain links TRBV11-2 to TRBJ1-1, with 9 positions matching TRBD1. Germline CDR1 reads SGHAT; CDR2 reads FQNNGV. The CDR3 runs 16 residues. The ends lost 5 bases at V and 6 bases at J; junction bases unmatched: 13. The CDR3 DNA reads TGTGCCAGCAGCCTTGGACAGGGGACGGCATTGGCTGAAGCTTTCTTT. This sequence encodes CASSLGQGTALAEAFF.

The chain couples TRBV11-3 to TRBJ2-1; 8 nucleotides line up with TRBD2. Germline loops: CDR1 SGHNT, CDR2 YENEEA. With 3 bases clipped from V and 0 bases from J, the junction kept 7 bases outside the gene matches. This CDR3 contains 17 residues. This CDR3 is CASSFSSSGSSYNEQFF. CDR3 sequence (DNA): TGTGCCAGCAGCTTCTCCTCCAGCGGGAGCTCCTACAATGAGCAGTTCTTC.

J is TRBJ2-3 and V is TRBV5-1; a possible D gene is TRBD1 (6 bases). V was cut by 1 base and J by 2 bases, with 8 bases left in between. CDR3 size: 14 residues. Germline V CDR1 and CDR2: SGHRS, YFSETQ. CDR3 DNA: TGCGCCAGCAGCTTGACAGGGAACACAGATACGCAGTATTTT. It is translated as CASSLTGNTDTQYF.

The chain uses TRBV4-1 and TRBJ1-1, with TRBD1 matching over 7 bases. V was pared by 5 bases and J by 12 bases, with 9 bases of the junction left unmatched. Germline V gene sequence: CDR1 MGHRA, CDR2 YSYEKL. This CDR3 has 12 residues. The CDR3 DNA sequence: TGCGCCAGCAGCGAAACAGGGGCTACGTCTTTCTTT. Translated, it gives CASSETGATSFF.

The chain has TRBV11-3 and TRBJ2-3; 9 bases are a match to TRBD2. This CDR3 is built from 16 residues. CDR1 is SGHNT and CDR2 is YENEEA in the germline V gene. The ends lost 5 bases at V and 2 bases at J; junction bases unmatched: 8. In DNA, the CDR3 is TGTGCCAGCAGCCCCGGGACTAGCACTTTCACAGATACGCAGTATTTT. Protein: CASSPGTSTFTDTQYF. The complete variable domain, with remaining parts taken from reference TRBV11-3 and TRBJ2-3, reads EAGVVQSPRYKIIEKKQPVAFWCNPISGHNTLYWYLQNLGQGPELLIRYENEEAVDDSQLPKDRFSAERLKGVDSTLKIQPAELGDSAVYLCASSPGTSTFTDTQYFGPGTRLTVL.

This chain joins TRBV7-8 and TRBJ1-5; 8 bases are a match to TRBD1. The germline gives CDR1 SGHVS, CDR2 FQNEAQ. Germline trimming cut 5 bases from V and 1 base from J; bases unmatched to any gene: 4. The CDR3 sequence is 15 residues long. The CDR3 region is CASSQDRGSNQPQHF. CDR3 DNA sequence: TGTGCCAGCAGCCAAGACAGGGGAAGCAATCAGCCCCAGCATTTT.

This clone was detected only a few times. The rearrangement uses TRBV30 and TRBJ1-5; D not resolved. The V and J ends lost 2 bases and 1 base respectively, with 15 bases between them. In germline, CDR1 is GTSNPN, CDR2 SVGIG (reference sequence). The CDR3 runs 16 residues. In DNA form, the CDR3 reads TGTGCCTGGAGTACCCGGGGAGGTGTCAGCAATCAGCCCCAGCATTTT. This sequence encodes CAWSTRGGVSNQPQHF.

V gene TRBV2 combines with J gene TRBJ2-1, with D maybe TRBD2 (6 bases). This CDR3 is built from 13 residues. Trimming stripped 8 bases from V and 7 bases from J, with 15 bases between. Germline CDR1 and CDR2: SNHLY and FYNNEI. CDR3 coding DNA: TGTGCCAGCTGCCCGGGGGTGTCGAATGAGCAGTTCTTC. Its translation: CASCPGVSNEQFF.